These 2 T cell receptor beta chains were sequenced from one sample in a study of shared clonotypes between healthy human individuals. The assay was immunoSEQ multiplex PCR, and TCRdb's table has in-frame clones only and misses some. This sample has 1,400,000 or so clones, with less than 99% found just once. What was sequenced was naive CD4+ T cells sorted from blood. Regarding subset: CD45RA+ positively selected. These receptors came from a man aged 25-45 years in good health.

This chain uses TRBV11-2 with TRBJ2-1; maybe TRBD2 (5 bases). The CDR3 has 14 amino acids. V was pared by 5 bases and J by 3 bases, with 11 bases between. Germline V CDR1 and CDR2: SGHAT, FQNNGV. The CDR3 region has the DNA TGTGCCAGCAGCAAACTAGGTAGCTACAATGAGCAGTTCTTC. This sequence encodes CASSKLGSYNEQFF.

The rearrangement uses TRBV7-2 and TRBJ1-5; D remains ambiguous. Trimming stripped 1 base from V and 2 bases from J, with 9 bases between. Germline CDR1 is SGHTA and CDR2 is FQGNSA. This CDR3 spans 15 amino acids. The CDR3 loop reads CASSLEVGRNQPQHF. DNA for the CDR3: TGTGCCAGCAGCTTAGAGGTAGGGCGCAATCAGCCCCAGCATTTT. The full variable domain, rest sourced from reference TRBV7-2 and TRBJ1-5, is GAGVSQSPSNKVTEKGKDVELRCDPISGHTALYWYRQSLGQGLEFLIYFQGNSAPDKSGLPSDRFSAERTGGSVSTLTIQRTQQEDSAVYLCASSLEVGRNQPQHFGDGTRLSIL.